This is a list of T cell receptor beta chains from one sample in a study of cytomegalovirus exposure and HLA in healthy donors. Using immunoSEQ multiplex PCR, the repertoire was profiled, and TCRdb retains in-frame clones only, with some absent. The table includes 150,000 to 200,000 clones, more than 65% detected once. The sequenced material came from PBMCs. The receptor set was obtained from a woman aged 25 to 39 in good health and CMV-seronegative. Each CDR3 is given with its conserved first and last residue. A D gene is named only where the DNA matches it firmly. Only some rows state a clone size, as once, few, many or a class for expanded clones.

j_call,clone_size,v_call,d_call,cdr3_nt,cdr3_aa
TRBJ2-3,NA,TRBV4-1,TRBD2,TGCGCCAGCAGCCAAGAGAGACTAGCGGGGGGGCAGGGTACGCAGTATTTT,CASSQERLAGGQGTQYF
TRBJ2-7,NA,TRBV27,TRBD1,TGTGCCAGCAGTCCCACCTCCGGGACAGTATACGAGCAGTACTTC,CASSPTSGTVYEQYF
TRBJ2-7,NA,TRBV4-1,NA,TGCGCCAGCAGCCAAGTACGCACACAAACCCCTACTAGTTTCGGCGAGCAGTACTTC,CASSQVRTQTPTSFGEQYF
TRBJ1-3,NA,TRBV6-5,NA,TGTGCCAGCGGGGGGGCTCAGGGCTCTGGAAACACCATATATTTT,CASGGAQGSGNTIYF
TRBJ2-1,NA,TRBV6-5,NA,TGTGCCAGCAGTTACGGGGCTCCCCATGGTGAGCAGTTCTTC,CASSYGAPHGEQFF
TRBJ1-5,NA,TRBV6-5,NA,TGTGCCAGCAGTTACCTACCGAGGGGGGGGGATCAGCCCCAGCATTTT,CASSYLPRGGDQPQHF
TRBJ1-1,NA,TRBV11-2,NA,TGTGCCAGCAGCTTAGTTTCCGGGAAAGCTTTCTTT,CASSLVSGKAFF
TRBJ2-5,NA,TRBV1,NA,TGCACCAGCAGCCAACCCCTAGCGGGGCCTACGAAAGACCAAGAGACCCAGTACTTC,CTSSQPLAGPTKDQETQYF
TRBJ1-2,NA,TRBV5-1,NA,TGCGCCAGCAGGGAAACAGATGGCTACACCTTC,CASRETDGYTF
TRBJ2-5,NA,TRBV7-7,NA,TGTGCTAGCAGCTTAGTCGACAGGGAGACCCAGTACTTC,CASSLVDRETQYF
TRBJ2-7,few,TRBV9,TRBD1,TGTGCCAGCAGCCCCTATATGGGACAGGGGAATTACGAGCAGTACTTC,CASSPYMGQGNYEQYF
TRBJ1-2,once,TRBV6-1,NA,TGTGCCAGCAGAACCCCGGGTGCCCAGAGCTATGGCTACACCTTC,CASRTPGAQSYGYTF
TRBJ1-1,NA,TRBV29-1,NA,TGCAGCGTCGAGGACAGAACAGAAGCTTTCTTT,CSVEDRTEAFF
TRBJ1-5,NA,TRBV28,TRBD1,TGTGCCAGCAGCAAGGGACAGGGAGGAAATCAGCCCCAGCATTTT,CASSKGQGGNQPQHF
TRBJ2-7,NA,TRBV7-8,NA,TGTGCCAGCCTTGCATACTCCTCCTACGAGCAGTACTTC,CASLAYSSYEQYF
TRBJ2-7,NA,TRBV27,TRBD2,TGTGCCAGCAGTTCGCTAGCGGGGGCCCCCTACGAGCAGTACTTC,CASSSLAGAPYEQYF
TRBJ2-5,NA,TRBV29-1,TRBD2,TGCAGCGTTGAACTACGAGGGAGGGATCACGGGGAGACCCAGTACTTC,CSVELRGRDHGETQYF
TRBJ2-7,NA,TRBV12-2,NA,TGTGCAAGTCGCTTAGCGCGGACTAGCGGGAGGGGGCCCTACGAGCAGTACTTC,CASRLARTSGRGPYEQYF
TRBJ2-3,NA,TRBV2,NA,TGTGCCAGCAGTGAATATTTCGGGTCCACAGATACGCAGTATTTT,CASSEYFGSTDTQYF
TRBJ2-7,NA,TRBV9,TRBD1,TGTGCCAGCAGCGTAGCGGGACAGAGCTCCTACGAGCAGTACTTC,CASSVAGQSSYEQYF
TRBJ1-1,NA,TRBV4-3,NA,TGCGCCAGCAGCCAAGGTTCGGGTGTGAACACTGAAGCTTTCTTT,CASSQGSGVNTEAFF
TRBJ2-2,NA,TRBV27,TRBD2,TGTGCCAGCAGTTTAGAAAGGACTAGCGGTCCACCGAACACCGGGGAGCTGTTTTTT,CASSLERTSGPPNTGELFF
TRBJ2-1,few,TRBV4-1,NA,TGCGCCAGCAGCCAAATTGACATGATTTCCTACAATGAGCAGTTCTTC,CASSQIDMISYNEQFF
TRBJ2-3,NA,TRBV5-8,TRBD2,TGTGCCAGCAGCTTGGATCTAGCGGGAGAGGGAGATACGCAGTATTTT,CASSLDLAGEGDTQYF
TRBJ2-1,NA,TRBV4-3,TRBD2,TGCGCCAGTACGATTAGCGGGAGCGTCGATGAGCAGTTCTTC,CASTISGSVDEQFF
TRBJ2-3,NA,TRBV6-6,TRBD1,TGTGCCAGCAGTTCCCATCCGACAGGGGTCACAGATACGCAGTATTTT,CASSSHPTGVTDTQYF
TRBJ1-5,once,TRBV28,NA,TGTGCCAGCAGTTTAATAACCCCGGGTGGCAATCAGCCCCAGCATTTT,CASSLITPGGNQPQHF
TRBJ1-2,NA,TRBV28,NA,TGTGCCGGGGGGGACCCAGTGTTCTATGGCTACACCTTC,CAGGDPVFYGYTF
TRBJ2-7,NA,TRBV4-2,TRBD1,TGTGCCAGCAGCCAAGAAGGCGGGACAGGGTGGGACGAGCAGTACTTC,CASSQEGGTGWDEQYF
TRBJ2-1,few,TRBV9,NA,TGTGCCAGCAGCGTAGGGGTGGGAGCCTACAATGAGCAGTTCTTC,CASSVGVGAYNEQFF
TRBJ2-3,NA,TRBV5-6,TRBD2,TGTGCCAGCAGCTTGAGGGGACTAGCGGGCACAGATACGCAGTATTTT,CASSLRGLAGTDTQYF
TRBJ2-7,NA,TRBV6-5,NA,TGTGCCAGCAGTTACTGGGTTGGGACTTCCTACGAGCAGTACTTC,CASSYWVGTSYEQYF